This entry lists 30 T cell receptor beta chains sequenced from one sample in a study of regulatory T cells in long-lasting Graves disease. Construction of the TCR beta libraries employed iRepertoire HTBI primers in conjunction with Arm-PCR of CDR3 regions. TCRdb processed the multiplex PCR reads anew with MiXCR; each CDR3 protein has one entry. The sample has 300,000 to 400,000 distinct CDR3 sequences; roughly a fifth are singletons. The time point is: persistent/refractory GD, antithyroid drugs over 5 years with positive TRAb. TCR sequences were obtained from RNA taken from PBMCs. The source was peripheral blood mononuclear cells (PBMCs), collected when the disease was refractory, from a patient treated with antithyroid drugs. These receptors were taken from a female donor with Graves disease.

Regarding this clonotype: A read error is possible here, since a much larger clone lies one base away. V is TRBV6-1 and J is TRBJ1-5, with D unclear. The germline V gene has CDR1 MNHNS and CDR2 SASEGT. The CDR3 is 13 amino acids. For the CDR3, the DNA is TGTGCCAGCAGTAGGACGGTGGGAGGACCCCAGCGTTTT. Translating gives CASSRTVGGPQRF.

This chain connects TRBV14 to TRBJ1-4, with D tentatively TRBD1 (5 bases). Trimming removed 4 bases from V and 5 bases from J, with 20 bases in between. The germline V gene has CDR1 SGHDN and CDR2 FVKESK. CDR3 size: 17 residues. CDR3 region: CASSRNPGAGINEKLFF. The CDR3 DNA is TGTGCCAGCAGCCGGAATCCTGGGGCGGGGATAAATGAAAAACTGTTTTTT.

There are a few counts of this clonotype. The chain combines TRBV24-1 with TRBJ1-2, with TRBD1 as a possible D gene (5 bases). The CDR3 is 16 residues long. Germline CDR1 KGHDR, CDR2 SFDVKD. V shed 5 bases and J shed 8 bases, with 23 bases lying between them. The CDR3 bases are TGTGCCACCAGTGCCCGGGACTTCGGCTCCATCGGCGGCTACACCTTC. This translates into CATSARDFGSIGGYTF.

This clonotype has at least ten counts. This chain connects TRBV28 to TRBJ2-7; TRBD2 aligns across 12 bases. The V gene end was trimmed by 6 bases and the J gene end by 3 bases; junction bases not matched to a gene: 6. The CDR3 runs to 15 residues. Per germline, CDR1 MDHEN and CDR2 SYDVKM. The CDR3 sequence: CASSLGLAGNYEQYF. The CDR3 DNA follows: TGTGCCAGCAGCCTTGGACTAGCGGGAAACTACGAGCAGTACTTC.

This clonotype was detected a few times. The V call is TRBV4-2, the J call TRBJ2-5; D call uncertain. Trimming shortened V by 0 bases and J by 9 bases, and 8 bases separated the two germline ends. CDR1 is LGHNA, CDR2 YNFKEQ, per germline. The CDR3 contains 12 residues. The CDR3, as DNA: TGTGCCAGCAGCCAAGATGCCACGGCCCAGTACTTC. Translated: CASSQDATAQYF.

A few counts support this clonotype. J is TRBJ2-1 and V is TRBV5-1, with 7 bases matching TRBD2. This CDR3 is built from 15 residues. CDR1 is SGHRS, CDR2 YFSETQ, per germline. V was clipped by 0 bases and J by 4 bases; unmatched bases: 4. The DNA for the CDR3 is TGCGCCAGCAGCTTGGAGGCTAGCGGTTACAATGAGCAGTTCTTC. Encoded protein: CASSLEASGYNEQFF.

This clonotype was seen at least ten times. The chain joins TRBV11-2 to TRBJ1-3, with D maybe TRBD1 (6 bases). Germline CDR1 is SGHAT and CDR2 is FQNNGV. This CDR3 contains 16 residues. The V end was cut by 4 bases, the J end by 3 bases, with 16 bases between. The CDR3 is CASSSYAGAGGNTIYF. CDR3 nucleotide sequence: TGTGCCAGCAGCTCCTATGCGGGGGCAGGTGGAAACACCATATATTTT.

The sample holds a few counts of this clonotype. This rearrangement joins TRBV7-8 to TRBJ1-5, with 10 bases that match TRBD1. J gave up 3 bases and V 1 base, and 21 bases lay outside the gene matches. CDR3 size: 22 residues. From germline, CDR1 is SGHVS and CDR2 FQNEAQ. CDR3 protein: CASSLDVGPGQGFSLSNQPQHF. The CDR3 DNA reads TGTGCCAGCAGCTTAGACGTGGGTCCGGGACAGGGGTTTTCCCTTTCCAATCAGCCCCAGCATTTT. Supplemented by reference TRBV7-8 and TRBJ1-5, the full variable domain reads GAGVSQSPRYKVAKRGQDVALRCDPISGHVSLFWYQQALGQGPEFLTYFQNEAQLDKSGLPSDRFFAERPEGSVSTLKIQRTQQEDSAVYLCASSLDVGPGQGFSLSNQPQHFGDGTRLSIL.

This clonotype showed up many times. The rearrangement uses TRBV6-1 and TRBJ1-5; 11 positions agree with TRBD1. From germline, CDR1 is MNHNS and CDR2 SASEGT. CDR3 length: 18 residues. J gave up 4 bases and V 5 bases, and 13 bases lay outside the gene matches. Here the CDR3 reads CASSRTGTGGNSNQPQHF. The DNA of the CDR3 is TGTGCCAGCAGTCGGACGGGGACAGGGGGTAATAGTAATCAGCCCCAGCATTTT.

This clonotype was detected many times. The gene calls are TRBV27 and TRBJ1-4; 7 nucleotides line up with TRBD1. Per the germline V gene, CDR1 is MNHEY and CDR2 is SMNVEV (reference sequence). The V gene end was trimmed by 4 bases and the J gene end by 0 bases; junction bases not matched to a gene: 8. CDR3 length: 17 residues. CDR3: CASSYARGIATNEKLFF. In DNA form, the CDR3 reads TGTGCCAGCAGTTATGCCAGGGGGATTGCAACTAATGAAAAACTGTTTTTT. The whole variable domain, remainder taken from reference TRBV27 and TRBJ1-4, is EAQVTQNPRYLITVTGKKLTVTCSQNMNHEYMSWYRQDPGLGLRQIYYSMNVEVTDKGDVPEGYKVSRKEKRNFPLILESPSPNQTSLYFCASSYARGIATNEKLFFGSGTQLSVL.

There are a few counts of this clonotype. The V and J genes are TRBV12-3 or TRBV12-4 and TRBJ2-7; D might be TRBD2 (6 bases). V was trimmed by 3 bases and J by 0 bases, leaving 9 bases between them. This CDR3 has 14 amino acids. The CDR3 sequence: CASSFWGDSYEQYF. The CDR3, as DNA: TGTGCCAGCAGTTTTTGGGGGGACTCCTACGAGCAGTACTTC.

The sample holds a few counts of this clonotype. The chain joins TRBV20-1 to TRBJ2-2; D may be TRBD1 (5 bases). The V gene's germline CDR1 is DFQATT and CDR2 SNEGSKA (reference sequence). This CDR3 is 15 amino acids long. Trimming took 0 bases from V and 4 from J, leaving 12 bases between them. CDR3 sequence: CSARDRQGLTGELFF. CDR3 nucleotide sequence: TGCAGTGCTAGAGATCGCCAGGGTCTCACCGGGGAGCTGTTTTTT.

The chain is built from TRBV3-2 and TRBJ2-4; the DNA was not compared with TRBD2, the D call given in the table. TRBV3-2 is a documented pseudogene. The CDR3 totals 19 residues. The CDR3: CASSPPGREEHLAKNIQYF. CDR3 DNA sequence: TGTGCCAGCAGCCCTCCGGGGAGGGAAGAGCACTTAGCCAAAAACATTCAGTACTTC.

V is TRBV10-3 and J is TRBJ2-7; D gene ambiguous. Per germline, CDR1 ENHRY and CDR2 SYGVKD. This CDR3 contains 12 residues. The V and J ends lost 0 bases and 8 bases respectively, with 8 bases between them. CDR3 DNA sequence: TGTGCCATCAGTGAGTCTAGCAGCCAGCAGTACTTC. As protein: CAISESSSQQYF.

The chain combines TRBV9 with TRBJ1-3, with D unresolved. V shed 2 bases and J shed 3 bases, with 12 bases lying between them. The CDR3 consists of 15 residues. From germline, CDR1 is SGDLS and CDR2 YYNGEE. CDR3 residues: CASSVGFGYGNTIYF. The CDR3 region has the DNA TGTGCCAGCAGCGTGGGTTTCGGGTATGGAAACACCATATATTTT.

This clonotype was detected only a few times. This rearrangement joins TRBV3-1 to TRBJ2-7; 11 bases fit TRBD2. The CDR3 is 13 amino acids. With V trimmed by 2 bases and J by 7 bases, 1 base remained unmatched. CDR1 is LGHDT, CDR2 YNNKEL, per germline (reference sequence). For the CDR3, the DNA is TGTGCCAGCAGCCAATTAGCGGGGGGGGAGCAGTACTTC. Amino acids: CASSQLAGGEQYF.

This chain uses TRBV20-1 with TRBJ1-5; a weak D match, TRBD1 (6 bases). Germline V gives CDR1 DFQATT, CDR2 SNEGSKA (reference sequence). Deletions cut 5 bases from V and 7 bases from J, with 18 bases between. The CDR3 covers 14 residues. CDR3 in DNA: TGCAGTGCTGTCTCTCGGGACATTAAACAGCCCCAGCATTTT. This gives the protein CSAVSRDIKQPQHF.

This clonotype was counted ten times or more. The chain links TRBV12-3 or TRBV12-4 to TRBJ1-2; D call uncertain. Trimming took 1 base from V and 10 from J, leaving 10 bases between them. The CDR3 runs 12 residues. The CDR3 DNA is TGTGCCAGCAGTTTAGGAGGGTTTGTCTACACCTTC. Protein product: CASSLGGFVYTF.

The table lists this clonotype with a few counts. V is TRBV27 and J is TRBJ2-7; 9 nucleotides agree with TRBD1. The junction had 6 bases not matched to a gene; V was cut back by 5 bases and J by 4 bases. The CDR3 is made up of 14 amino acids. Germline loops: CDR1 MNHEY, CDR2 SMNVEV (reference sequence). CDR3 loop: CASSPGTGWYEQYF. The DNA of the CDR3 is TGTGCCAGCAGTCCGGGGACAGGGTGGTACGAGCAGTACTTC.

This clonotype has a handful of counts. The chain carries TRBV12-3 or TRBV12-4 and TRBJ1-6; D uncertain. This CDR3 is built from 13 residues. Trimming stripped 1 base from V and 5 bases from J, with 3 bases between. The CDR3 bases are TGTGCCAGCAGTTTAGTGAATAATTCACCCCTCCACTTT. Amino acid sequence: CASSLVNNSPLHF.

This clonotype has more than one count but fewer than ten. The chain joins TRBV20-1 to TRBJ2-7; 8 nucleotides match TRBD1. The CDR3 length is 12 residues. CDR1 is DFQATT and CDR2 is SNEGSKA in the germline V gene (reference sequence). The trim removed 6 bases at V and 6 bases at J, leaving 7 bases unmatched. The CDR3 DNA is TGCAGTGCAGACCGGGACAGGCTCGAGCAGTACTTC. As protein: CSADRDRLEQYF.

This clonotype was counted many times. The V gene is TRBV27, the J gene TRBJ1-2; TRBD1 is a possible D gene (6 bases). V was shortened by 1 base and J by 6 bases, with 9 bases between the two germline ends. The CDR3 extends over 13 amino acids. Germline lookup yields CDR1 MNHEY and CDR2 SMNVEV (reference sequence). CDR3 DNA sequence: TGTGCCAGCAGTTTATTCAGGGGAGATGGCTACACCTTC. This encodes CASSLFRGDGYTF.

The chain links TRBV7-9 to TRBJ2-1; 7 nucleotides match TRBD2. V gave up 3 bases and J gave up 5 bases; unmatched junction bases: 7. CDR1 and CDR2 (germline): SEHNR, FQNEAQ (reference sequence). The CDR3 extends over 15 amino acids. The DNA of the CDR3 is TGTGCCAGCAGCTTTCCTCGCGGGAGTCACAATGAGCAGTTCTTC. It yields the protein CASSFPRGSHNEQFF.

This clonotype was recorded at least ten times. The chain has TRBV27 and TRBJ2-2; D is ambiguous. Germline CDR1 is MNHEY and CDR2 is SMNVEV (reference sequence). The CDR3 extends over 13 amino acids. Trimming cost V 5 bases and J 2 bases, with 6 bases left between them. The CDR3, as DNA: TGTGCCAGCAGTCGTCTTAACACCGGGGAGCTGTTTTTT. Protein sequence: CASSRLNTGELFF.

Points on this clonotype: Its ends do not fully match the called genes, so a read error is possible. The rearrangement links TRBV5-1 to TRBJ2-5, with 11 bases identical to TRBD2. This CDR3 has 15 amino acids. Germline V CDR1 and CDR2: SGHRS, YFSETQ. The CDR3 region is CASSLVAGGPSTQYF. The CDR3 DNA sequence: TGTGCCAGCAGCTTGGTAGCGGGAGGGCCGTCAACCCAGTACTTC.

In the case of this clonotype: This could be a read error, since a much larger clone is one nucleotide away. The chain carries TRBV2 and TRBJ2-5; TRBD1 is a possible D gene (6 bases). The CDR3 totals 15 residues. Germline V gene data show CDR1 as SNHLY and CDR2 as FYNNEI. CDR3 sequence reads: CASSGLNRARETQCF. The CDR3, as DNA: TGTGCCAGCAGTGGGTTGAACAGGGCAAGGGAGACCCAGTGCTTC.

This clonotype was seen once. The J gene is TRBJ2-7, the V gene TRBV19; D is ambiguous. The V gene's germline CDR1 is LNHDA and CDR2 SQIVND (reference sequence). CDR3 length equals 12 residues. Trimming stripped 6 bases from V and 3 bases from J, with 9 bases between. CDR3 sequence: CASRSQNYEQYF. The CDR3 coding sequence is TGTGCCAGTAGAAGTCAGAACTACGAGCAGTACTTC. Full variable domain (outside the CDR3, taken from reference TRBV19 and TRBJ2-7): DGGITQSPKYLFRKEGQNVTLSCEQNLNHDAMYWYRQDPGQGLRLIYYSQIVNDFQKGDIAEGYSVSREKKESFPLTVTSAQKNPTAFYLCASRSQNYEQYFGPGTRLTVT.

This chain connects TRBV10-2 to TRBJ2-5; TRBD2 aligns across 13 bases. J was trimmed by 7 bases and V by 8 bases; bases with no gene match: 13. In germline, CDR1 is WSHSY, CDR2 SAAADI. This CDR3 has 16 amino acids. The CDR3, as DNA: TGCGCCAGCGGAAGACTAGCGGGGGGACTGGAAGGGACCCAGTACTTC. Translating gives CASGRLAGGLEGTQYF.

The chain combines TRBV7-9 with TRBJ2-5; D is unclear. The V gene's germline CDR1 is SEHNR and CDR2 FQNEAQ (reference sequence). The CDR3 sequence is 16 residues long. Between the trimmed V and J ends, which lost 4 bases and 4 bases, there was a span of 19 bases. The CDR3 sequence is CASSSRSKGAGETQYF. In DNA, the CDR3 is TGTGCCAGCAGCTCCCGATCAAAGGGCGCAGGAGAGACCCAGTACTTC.

This clonotype was detected many times. The chain is built from TRBV3-1 and TRBJ2-5; possible D gene TRBD2, 5 bases. This CDR3 spans 13 amino acids. Germline loops: CDR1 LGHDT, CDR2 YNNKEL (reference sequence). The germline V and J ends were trimmed by 5 bases and 5 bases, with 12 bases remaining between them. CDR3 loop: CASSGVSGETQYF. As DNA, the CDR3 is TGTGCCAGCAGCGGCGTTTCGGGGGAGACCCAGTACTTC.